This T cell receptor beta chain was identified during a study of blood T cell repertoires in COVID-19. The length of the CDR3 is 14 residues. Per germline, CDR1 SGDLS and CDR2 YYNGEE. V was pared by 4 bases and J by 2 bases, with 11 bases between. The repertoire was sequenced with immunoSEQ multiplex PCR; TCRdb's copy has only in-frame clones and lacks some. The sample lists roughly 500,000 clones; roughly 89% were seen once. The TCR comes from a man between 18 and 29 years old with COVID-19, enrolled during active disease. The gene calls are TRBV9 and TRBJ2-3; the D gene is possibly TRBD2 (5 bases). The source material was peripheral blood. The CDR3 spells CASSPRTSTDTQYF. The CDR3, as DNA: TGTGCCAGCAGCCCCCGGACTTCCACAGATACGCAGTATTTT. Filled out from reference TRBV9 and TRBJ2-3, the complete variable domain reads DSGVTQTPKHLITATGQRVTLRCSPRSGDLSVYWYQQSLDQGLQFLIQYYNGEERAKGNILERFSAQQFPDLHSELNLSSLELGDSALYFCASSPRTSTDTQYFGPGTRLTVL.